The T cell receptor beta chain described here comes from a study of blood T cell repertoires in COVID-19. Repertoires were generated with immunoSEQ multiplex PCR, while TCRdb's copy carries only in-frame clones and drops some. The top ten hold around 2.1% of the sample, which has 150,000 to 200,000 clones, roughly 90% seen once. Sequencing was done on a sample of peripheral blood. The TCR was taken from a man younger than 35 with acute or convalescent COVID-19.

The CDR3 spells CSASLGVGNTIYF. The CDR3 region has the DNA TGCAGTGCTAGTCTCGGGGTTGGAAACACCATATATTTT. The chain couples TRBV20-1 to TRBJ1-3; D is ambiguous. CDR1 is DFQATT and CDR2 is SNEGSKA in the germline V gene (reference sequence). The CDR3 loop spans 13 amino acids. V was pared by 3 bases and J by 3 bases, with 9 bases between.